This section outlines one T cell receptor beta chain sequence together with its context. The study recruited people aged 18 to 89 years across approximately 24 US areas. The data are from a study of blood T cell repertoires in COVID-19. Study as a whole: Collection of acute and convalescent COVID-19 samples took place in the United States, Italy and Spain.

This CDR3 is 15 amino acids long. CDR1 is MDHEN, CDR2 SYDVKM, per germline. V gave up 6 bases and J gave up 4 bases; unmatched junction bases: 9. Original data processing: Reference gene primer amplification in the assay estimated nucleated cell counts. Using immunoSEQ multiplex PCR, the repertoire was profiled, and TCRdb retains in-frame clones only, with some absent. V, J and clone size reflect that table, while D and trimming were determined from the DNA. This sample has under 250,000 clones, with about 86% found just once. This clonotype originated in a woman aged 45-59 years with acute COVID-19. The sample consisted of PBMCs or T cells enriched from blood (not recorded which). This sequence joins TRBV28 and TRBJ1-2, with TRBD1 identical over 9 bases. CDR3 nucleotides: TGTGCCAGCAGAGCGACAGGGGGGAAGATCTATGGCTACACCTTC. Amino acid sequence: CASRATGGKIYGYTF.